These 29 T cell receptor beta chains were sequenced from one sample in a study of monozygotic twins with inflammatory bowel disease. Using the 5' RACE reads, TCRdb records one entry per CDR3 protein without DNA. The sample table includes approximately 160,000 distinct CDR3 sequences. The material sequenced was blood. The receptors were gathered from a human donor with ulcerative colitis or Crohn's disease, or a healthy co-twin of an affected twin (not recorded which).

CDR3 residues: CASSLDWENEKLFF. The gene calls are TRBV7-9 and TRBJ1-4. Germline V gives CDR1 SEHNR, CDR2 FQNEAQ (reference sequence). This CDR3 region has 14 residues.

This rearrangement joins TRBV27 to TRBJ2-7; lacking DNA, the TRBD1 call made by TCRdb goes unchecked. The CDR3 has 16 amino acids. The germline V gene has CDR1 MNHEY and CDR2 SMNVEV (reference sequence). CDR3: CASSLTPTGTPYEQYF.

V is TRBV18 and J is TRBJ1-2. In germline, CDR1 is KGHSH, CDR2 LQKENI. This CDR3 has 13 residues. CDR3 sequence reads: CASSEQLNYGYTF.

This chain connects TRBV6-5 to TRBJ2-5; without DNA, the TCRdb call of TRBD1 cannot be checked. This CDR3 spans 16 amino acids. Per the germline V gene, CDR1 is MNHEY and CDR2 is SVGAGI. CDR3 loop: CASSYLLGPKEETQYF.

The chain is built from TRBV28 and TRBJ2-7. The CDR3 is made up of 11 amino acids. In germline, CDR1 is MDHEN, CDR2 SYDVKM. The CDR3 sequence: CASRSVYEQYF.

The chain has TRBV5-4 and TRBJ2-1; TCRdb's D gene call, TRBD1, goes unchecked for lack of DNA. This CDR3 has 14 residues. Germline assignment: CDR1 SGHNT and CDR2 YYREEE (reference sequence). The CDR3 reads CASSLRTGGNEQFF. Drawing the rest from reference TRBV5-4 and TRBJ2-1, the complete variable domain is ETGVTQSPTHLIKTRGQQVTLRCSSQSGHNTVSWYQQALGQGPQFIFQYYREEENGRGNFPPRFSGLQFPNYSSELNVNALELDDSALYLCASSLRTGGNEQFFGPGTRLTVL.

The J gene is TRBJ1-1, the V gene TRBV10-2; TCRdb designates TRBD1, a call that cannot be tested without DNA. The CDR3 has 14 residues. The germline CDR1 and CDR2 sequences are WSHSY and SAAADI. CDR3: CASSAGEVNTEAFF.

This chain uses TRBV12-3 or TRBV12-4 with TRBJ2-7. The length of the CDR3 is 14 residues. This CDR3 reads CASSSWDGSYEQYF.

This chain joins TRBV20-1 and TRBJ1-2; the D call from TCRdb, TRBD1, cannot be confirmed without DNA. The CDR3 is 14 residues long. Germline V gene data show CDR1 as DFQATT and CDR2 as SNEGSKA (reference sequence). The CDR3 is CSAIHRTGNGGYTF.

This sequence joins TRBV5-1 and TRBJ1-6. Looked up from germline, CDR1 is SGHRS and CDR2 is YFSETQ. This CDR3 region has 13 residues. CDR3 sequence: CASSLENNSPLHF.

The V gene is TRBV5-1, the J gene TRBJ2-7; TCRdb picks TRBD2, but there is no DNA to check that call. CDR1 and CDR2 (germline): SGHRS, YFSETQ. The CDR3 contains 14 residues. The CDR3 is CASSLALAETSKYF.

The chain recombines TRBV7-8 with TRBJ1-2; TCRdb's D call of TRBD1 is untestable without DNA. Germline V gives CDR1 SGHVS, CDR2 FQNEAQ. The CDR3 length is 15 residues. The CDR3 reads CASSLNPKDVGDYTF.

J is TRBJ2-3 and V is TRBV29-1. Germline CDR1 and CDR2: SQVTM and ANQGSEA. There are 12 residues in the CDR3. Here the CDR3 reads CSASYSTDTQYF.

This rearrangement joins TRBV7-9 to TRBJ1-4; absent DNA, TCRdb's TRBD1 call cannot be checked. Germline V gene lookup returns CDR1 SEHNR and CDR2 FQNEAQ (reference sequence). The CDR3 totals 15 residues. This CDR3 reads CASSFGPGTNEKLFF.

V is TRBV18 and J is TRBJ1-5; TCRdb's D call of TRBD1 is untestable without DNA. CDR3 length equals 12 residues. CDR1 and CDR2 (germline): KGHSH, LQKENI. The CDR3 sequence is CASGQTGQPQHF.

The gene calls are TRBV5-5 and TRBJ1-5; without DNA, the TCRdb call of TRBD1 cannot be checked. CDR1 and CDR2 (germline): SGHKS, YYEKEE (reference sequence). CDR3 size: 17 residues. The CDR3 loop is CASSLIWTGLSNQPQHF.

This chain joins TRBV4-1 and TRBJ2-2. The V gene's germline CDR1 is MGHRA and CDR2 YSYEKL. The CDR3 consists of 15 residues. The CDR3 here is CASSQEDRGTGELFF.

The V call is TRBV19, the J call TRBJ2-6; lacking DNA, the TRBD1 call made by TCRdb goes unchecked. The CDR3 is 17 amino acids. The germline V gene encodes CDR1 LNHDA and CDR2 SQIVND (reference sequence). CDR3 loop: CASSIGASRSGANVLTF.

J is TRBJ1-5 and V is TRBV3-1. The CDR3 runs to 15 residues. CDR1 and CDR2 (germline): LGHDT, YNNKEL (reference sequence). This chain's CDR3 is CASSPGGLSNQPQHF. Full variable domain (rest looked up from reference TRBV3-1 and TRBJ1-5): DTAVSQTPKYLVTQMGNDKSIKCEQNLGHDTMYWYKQDSKKFLKIMFSYNNKELIINETVPNRFSPKSPDKAHLNLHINSLELGDSAVYFCASSPGGLSNQPQHFGDGTRLSIL.

The rearrangement joins TRBV5-1 to TRBJ2-1; TCRdb indicates TRBD1, and absent DNA this call remains unverified. Germline V gene lookup returns CDR1 SGHRS and CDR2 YFSETQ. The CDR3 is 13 amino acids. The CDR3 region is CASSSNDRVEQFF.

J is TRBJ2-1 and V is TRBV4-3; checking the TCRdb D call of TRBD2 is not possible without DNA. CDR3 length: 17 residues. Germline values: CDR1 LGHNA, CDR2 YSLEER. CDR3 in amino acids: CASSQENLAFSYNEQFF.

The chain employs TRBV7-9 and TRBJ2-1; TCRdb calls TRBD2, which cannot be checked without DNA. The CDR3 runs to 15 residues. In germline, CDR1 is SEHNR, CDR2 FQNEAQ (reference sequence). CDR3 region: CASSLMRRDTNEQFF.

The chain couples TRBV29-1 to TRBJ1-5; TCRdb's D gene call, TRBD1, goes unchecked for lack of DNA. In germline, CDR1 is SQVTM, CDR2 ANQGSEA. This CDR3 is built from 12 residues. This CDR3 is CSAGQGDQPQHF.

The chain links TRBV19 to TRBJ2-6; TCRdb reports TRBD1, a call that lacks DNA to check it against. Germline assignment: CDR1 LNHDA and CDR2 SQIVND (reference sequence). The CDR3 has 16 amino acids. The chain's CDR3 is CASSRRGVPGANVLTF.

The rearrangement uses TRBV5-1 and TRBJ2-7; lacking DNA, the TRBD1 call made by TCRdb goes unchecked. CDR1 SGHRS and CDR2 YFSETQ come from the germline V gene. This CDR3 comprises 15 residues. The CDR3 loop reads CASSFSAGQTYEQYF.

V usage is TRBV7-2 and J usage is TRBJ2-7; no DNA is available, so the TRBD1 call from TCRdb remains unchecked. The length of the CDR3 is 13 residues. Per the germline V gene, CDR1 is SGHTA and CDR2 is FQGNSA. The CDR3 region is CASSSGQIYEQYF.

The V call is TRBV10-3, the J call TRBJ2-7; TCRdb's D call of TRBD2 is untestable without DNA. Germline CDR1 and CDR2: ENHRY and SYGVKD. The length of the CDR3 is 14 residues. The CDR3 loop is CAASSTSEGGEQYF.

The chain links TRBV29-1 to TRBJ1-4; TCRdb picks TRBD1, but there is no DNA to check that call. From germline, CDR1 is SQVTM and CDR2 ANQGSEA. This CDR3 comprises 14 residues. Here the CDR3 reads CSVSDRATNEKLFF.

J is TRBJ2-1 and V is TRBV18; TCRdb names TRBD2, which stays unverified in the absence of DNA. The germline gives CDR1 KGHSH, CDR2 LQKENI. The CDR3 extends over 16 amino acids. CDR3 sequence: CASSPGTSGLYNEQFF.